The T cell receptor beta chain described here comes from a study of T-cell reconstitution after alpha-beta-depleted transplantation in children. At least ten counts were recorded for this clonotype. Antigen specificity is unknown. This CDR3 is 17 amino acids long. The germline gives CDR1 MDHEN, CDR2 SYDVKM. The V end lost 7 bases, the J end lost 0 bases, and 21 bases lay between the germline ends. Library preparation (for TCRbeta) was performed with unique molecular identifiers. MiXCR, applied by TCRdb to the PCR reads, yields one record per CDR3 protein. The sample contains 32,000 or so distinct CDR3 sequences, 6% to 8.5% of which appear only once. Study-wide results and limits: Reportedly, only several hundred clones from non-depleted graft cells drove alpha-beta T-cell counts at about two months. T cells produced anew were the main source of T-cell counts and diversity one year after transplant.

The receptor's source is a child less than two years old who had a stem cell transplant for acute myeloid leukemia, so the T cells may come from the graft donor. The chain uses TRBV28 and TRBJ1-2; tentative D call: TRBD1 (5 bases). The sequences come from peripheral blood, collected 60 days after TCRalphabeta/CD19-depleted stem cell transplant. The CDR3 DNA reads TGTGCCAGCATTTCCATTTGGACCGCGGGGGCTAACTATGGCTACACCTTC. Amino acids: CASISIWTAGANYGYTF.